A single sample is the source of the 18 T cell receptor beta chains below, sequenced in a study of cytomegalovirus exposure and HLA in healthy donors. The data were produced by immunoSEQ multiplex PCR, yet TCRdb's version contains in-frame clones alone and is incomplete. Of around 150,000 clones detected, roughly 83% appear once; the ten largest clones hold 10% to 13%. What was sequenced was PBMCs. Receptors were obtained from a man aged 25-45 years in good health and CMV-seropositive.

J is TRBJ1-5 and V is TRBV7-8; D gene uncertain. CDR3 length equals 15 residues. Trimming removed 3 bases from V and 7 bases from J, with 16 bases in between. CDR1 is SGHVS, CDR2 FQNEAQ, per germline. CDR3 region: CASSLFLGLSQPQHF. The CDR3 DNA sequence: TGTGCCAGCAGCTTGTTTTTGGGCTTGAGCCAGCCCCAGCATTTT.

The J gene is TRBJ2-7, the V gene TRBV19; 7 positions agree with TRBD1. The CDR3 runs 14 residues. J was trimmed by 5 bases and V by 6 bases; bases with no gene match: 10. Per germline, CDR1 LNHDA and CDR2 SQIVND (reference sequence). CDR3: CASSRQQGRDEQYF. The CDR3 DNA reads as TGTGCCAGTAGCCGTCAACAGGGGCGCGACGAGCAGTACTTC. Combining the CDR3 with reference TRBV19 and TRBJ2-7 gives the whole variable domain DGGITQSPKYLFRKEGQNVTLSCEQNLNHDAMYWYRQDPGQGLRLIYYSQIVNDFQKGDIAEGYSVSREKKESFPLTVTSAQKNPTAFYLCASSRQQGRDEQYFGPGTRLTVT.

This clone was seen more than once but under ten times. The V gene is TRBV7-9, the J gene TRBJ1-2; 7 nucleotides match TRBD1. Germline CDR1 reads SEHNR; CDR2 reads FQNEAQ (reference sequence). V trimming: 5 bases; J trimming: 4 bases; junction bases outside the gene matches: 10. This CDR3 is 15 amino acids long. The CDR3 DNA follows: TGTGCCAGCAGCGCCCGACAGGGTGTTAGCTATGGCTACACCTTC. Protein sequence: CASSARQGVSYGYTF.

The V and J genes are TRBV5-1 and TRBJ2-7; D might be TRBD2 (5 bases). Germline-derived CDR1 and CDR2 are SGHRS and YFSETQ. The CDR3 sequence is 14 residues long. Trimming removed 3 bases from V and 2 bases from J, with 12 bases in between. In DNA form, the CDR3 reads TGCGCCAGCAGCTCCACGGGAACCCCCTACGAGCAGTACTTC. This gives the protein CASSSTGTPYEQYF.

The CDR3 DNA reads as TGTGCCAGCAGCCAAGCAGTTAGCAATCAGCCCCAGCATTTT. Amino acid sequence: CASSQAVSNQPQHF. V and J are TRBV4-2 and TRBJ1-5; D gene unclear. CDR1 and CDR2 (germline): LGHNA, YNFKEQ. With 1 base removed from V and 0 bases from J, the gap between germline ends came to 4 bases. The CDR3 covers 14 residues.

The chain uses TRBV18 and TRBJ1-5, with 7 bases identical to TRBD1. The CDR3 extends over 13 amino acids. The germline CDR1 and CDR2 sequences are KGHSH and LQKENI. The V segment lost 8 bases and the J segment 5 bases; nucleotides outside the gene matches: 6. CDR3 in amino acids: CASRRTGDQPQHF. The DNA of the CDR3 is TGTGCCAGCCGTAGGACAGGCGATCAGCCCCAGCATTTT. The full variable domain, completed using reference TRBV18 and TRBJ1-5, is NAGVMQNPRHLVRRRGQEARLRCSPMKGHSHVYWYRQLPEEGLKFMVYLQKENIIDESGMPKERFSAEFPKEGPSILRIQQVVRGDSAAYFCASRRTGDQPQHFGDGTRLSIL.

The J gene is TRBJ1-2, the V gene TRBV5-1; D gene uncertain. The V end lost 3 bases, the J end lost 2 bases, and 11 bases lay between the germline ends. CDR3 length: 14 amino acids. CDR1 is SGHRS and CDR2 is YFSETQ in the germline V gene. CDR3 residues: CASSSVGGNYGYTF. DNA for the CDR3: TGCGCCAGCAGCTCCGTTGGAGGGAACTATGGCTACACCTTC.

This chain connects TRBV28 to TRBJ2-6, with no clear D. Germline lookup yields CDR1 MDHEN and CDR2 SYDVKM. The CDR3 is made up of 14 amino acids. Deletions cut 6 bases from V and 2 bases from J, with 8 bases between. The CDR3 DNA sequence: TGTGCCAGCAGCCTTCGGGCTGGGGCCAACGTCCTGACTTTC. Its translation: CASSLRAGANVLTF.

This rearrangement joins TRBV6-5 to TRBJ2-3; possible D gene TRBD2, 5 bases. Germline CDR1 is MNHEY and CDR2 is SVGAGI. This CDR3 comprises 15 residues. V lost 2 bases to trimming and J lost 1 base, with 10 bases between them. The CDR3 sequence is CASSYGGPGTDTQYF. The CDR3 DNA follows: TGTGCCAGCAGTTACGGAGGACCCGGCACAGATACGCAGTATTTT.

This chain connects TRBV5-1 to TRBJ2-7; 12 nucleotides agree with TRBD2. Germline loops: CDR1 SGHRS, CDR2 YFSETQ. This CDR3 is 16 amino acids long. The V segment lost 7 bases and the J segment 1 base; nucleotides outside the gene matches: 9. CDR3 loop: CASRDGTSGLSYEQYF. The DNA of the CDR3 is TGCGCCAGCCGAGACGGGACTAGCGGGCTTTCCTACGAGCAGTACTTC.

A few counts support this clone. The V call is TRBV2, the J call TRBJ1-3; TRBD1 might be the D (5 bases). Germline-derived CDR1 and CDR2 are SNHLY and FYNNEI. The germline V and J ends were trimmed by 4 bases and 3 bases, with 7 bases remaining between them. The CDR3 runs 13 residues. The CDR3 loop is CASSGQFGNTIYF. The CDR3 DNA sequence: TGTGCCAGCAGTGGACAGTTTGGAAACACCATATATTTT.

This sequence joins TRBV5-6 and TRBJ2-3, with D perhaps matching TRBD2 (6 bases). Trimming removed 2 bases from V and 8 bases from J, with 18 bases in between. The CDR3 has 15 amino acids. Germline CDR1 is SGHDT and CDR2 is YYEEEE. The CDR3: CASSFYGGPAGTQYF. In nucleotides, the CDR3 is TGTGCCAGCAGCTTTTACGGGGGACCAGCGGGTACGCAGTATTTT.

CDR3: CASSQATGGTTGELFF. The CDR3 nucleotides are TGCGCCAGCAGCCAGGCTACAGGGGGTACCACCGGGGAGCTGTTTTTT. The chain recombines TRBV4-3 with TRBJ2-2; 8 nucleotides match TRBD1. Germline assignment: CDR1 LGHNA and CDR2 YSLEER. V lost 3 bases to trimming and J lost 4 bases; unmatched junction nucleotides: 7. CDR3 length equals 16 residues.

J is TRBJ2-3 and V is TRBV6-5, with D tentatively TRBD2 (6 bases). V lost 6 bases, J lost 0 bases, and 13 bases lay in between. Germline V gene sequence: CDR1 MNHEY, CDR2 SVGAGI. CDR3 length equals 15 residues. The CDR3 region is CASRRGGISTDTQYF. The CDR3 bases are TGTGCCAGCAGGAGGGGCGGGATTAGCACAGATACGCAGTATTTT.

This clone came up a few times. V is TRBV18 and J is TRBJ2-7; the match to TRBD1 covers 9 bases. V gave up 2 bases and J gave up 6 bases; unmatched junction bases: 2. Germline CDR1 KGHSH, CDR2 LQKENI. The CDR3 loop spans 13 amino acids. The CDR3, as DNA: TGTGCCAGCTCACCATTGGACAGGGGCGAGCAGTACTTC. Its protein product is CASSPLDRGEQYF. The variable domain in full, completed from reference TRBV18 and TRBJ2-7, reads NAGVMQNPRHLVRRRGQEARLRCSPMKGHSHVYWYRQLPEEGLKFMVYLQKENIIDESGMPKERFSAEFPKEGPSILRIQQVVRGDSAAYFCASSPLDRGEQYFGPGTRLTVT.

The rearrangement uses TRBV5-1 and TRBJ1-1; D gene unclear. The V end was cut by 4 bases, the J end by 3 bases, with 10 bases between. The CDR3 loop spans 13 amino acids. Germline assignment: CDR1 SGHRS and CDR2 YFSETQ. CDR3 nucleotide sequence: TGCGCCAGCAGCGCGCAGGTGGACACTGAAGCTTTCTTT. This encodes CASSAQVDTEAFF.

This clone was detected a few times. The rearrangement joins TRBV10-1 to TRBJ2-7; D uncertain. In germline, CDR1 is WNHNN, CDR2 SYGVQD (reference sequence). The CDR3 is made up of 13 amino acids. V gave up 3 bases and J gave up 1 base, with 7 bases separating them. The CDR3 loop reads CASSEQPSYEQYF. For the CDR3, the DNA is TGCGCCAGCAGTGAACAGCCTTCCTACGAGCAGTACTTC.

The chain combines TRBV6-6 with TRBJ1-6, with a tentative D call TRBD1 (6 bases). The germline CDR1 and CDR2 sequences are MNHNY and SVGAGI (reference sequence). V was shortened by 6 bases and J by 5 bases, with 14 bases between the two germline ends. This CDR3 comprises 15 residues. This chain's CDR3 is CASSLQGPDNSPLHF. The CDR3 DNA follows: TGTGCCAGCAGCCTACAGGGCCCCGATAATTCACCCCTCCACTTT.